This T cell receptor beta chain was identified in a study of blood T cell repertoires in COVID-19. Germline V lookup: CDR1 MNHEY, CDR2 SVGAGI. V lost 4 bases to trimming and J lost 1 base, with 14 bases between them. This CDR3 is 15 amino acids long. Clones were sequenced by immunoSEQ multiplex PCR, and TCRdb holds only the in-frame ones, with some missing. Of 340,000 or so clones detected, about 83% appear once; the ten largest clones hold 2.5% to 3%. The material sequenced was peripheral blood. The receptor was derived from a man between 25 and 39 years old with active or convalescent COVID-19. The chain recombines TRBV6-5 with TRBJ2-7, with D possibly being TRBD2 (6 bases). The CDR3 sequence: CASSLGAGGSYEQYF. CDR3 sequence (DNA): TGTGCCAGCAGTTTGGGAGCTGGGGGGTCCTACGAGCAGTACTTC.